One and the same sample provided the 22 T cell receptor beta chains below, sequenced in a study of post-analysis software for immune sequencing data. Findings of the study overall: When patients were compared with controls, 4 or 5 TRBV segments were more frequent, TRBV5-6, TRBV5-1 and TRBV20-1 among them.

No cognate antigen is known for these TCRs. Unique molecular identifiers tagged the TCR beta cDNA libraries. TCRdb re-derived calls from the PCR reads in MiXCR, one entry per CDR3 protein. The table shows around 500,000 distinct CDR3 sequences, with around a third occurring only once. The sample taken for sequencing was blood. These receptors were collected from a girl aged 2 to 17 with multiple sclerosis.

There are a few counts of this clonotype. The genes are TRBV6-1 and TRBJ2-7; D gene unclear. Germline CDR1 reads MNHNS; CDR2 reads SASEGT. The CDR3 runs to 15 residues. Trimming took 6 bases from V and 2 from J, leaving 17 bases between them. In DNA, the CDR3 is TGTGCCAGCAGCCTTATCCCGAGCAACGCCTACGAGCAGTACTTC. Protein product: CASSLIPSNAYEQYF.

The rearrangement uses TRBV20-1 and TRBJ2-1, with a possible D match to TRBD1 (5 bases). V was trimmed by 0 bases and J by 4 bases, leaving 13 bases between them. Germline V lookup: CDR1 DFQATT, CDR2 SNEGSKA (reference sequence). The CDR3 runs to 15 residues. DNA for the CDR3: TGCAGTGCTAGAGATCCAGGCAGGGCTTACAATGAGCAGTTCTTC. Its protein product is CSARDPGRAYNEQFF.

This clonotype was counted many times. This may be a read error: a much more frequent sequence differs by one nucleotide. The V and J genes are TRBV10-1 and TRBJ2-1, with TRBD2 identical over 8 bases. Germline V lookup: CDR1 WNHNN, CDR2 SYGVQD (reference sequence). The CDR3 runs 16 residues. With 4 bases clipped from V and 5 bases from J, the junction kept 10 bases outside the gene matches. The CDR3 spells CASSGAGGVGHNEQFF. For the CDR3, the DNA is TGCGCCAGCAGTGGGGCGGGGGGCGTGGGCCACAATGAGCAGTTCTTC.

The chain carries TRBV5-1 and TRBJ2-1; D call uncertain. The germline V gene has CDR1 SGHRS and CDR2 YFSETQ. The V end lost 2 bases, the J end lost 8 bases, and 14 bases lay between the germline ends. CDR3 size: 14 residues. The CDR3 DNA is TGCGCCAGCAGCTTCGGCGAACCGCCCGATGAGCAGTTCTTC. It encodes CASSFGEPPDEQFF.

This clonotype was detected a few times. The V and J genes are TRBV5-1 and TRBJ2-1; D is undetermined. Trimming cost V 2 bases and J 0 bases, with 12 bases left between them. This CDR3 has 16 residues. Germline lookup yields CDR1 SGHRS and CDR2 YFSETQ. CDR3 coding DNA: TGCGCCAGCAGCTTTCGACTGCCAAGCTCCTACAATGAGCAGTTCTTC. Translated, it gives CASSFRLPSSYNEQFF. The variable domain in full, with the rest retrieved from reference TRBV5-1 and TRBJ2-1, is KAGVTQTPRYLIKTRGQQVTLSCSPISGHRSVSWYQQTPGQGLQFLFEYFSETQRNKGNFPGRFSGRQFSNSRSEMNVSTLELGDSALYLCASSFRLPSSYNEQFFGPGTRLTVL.

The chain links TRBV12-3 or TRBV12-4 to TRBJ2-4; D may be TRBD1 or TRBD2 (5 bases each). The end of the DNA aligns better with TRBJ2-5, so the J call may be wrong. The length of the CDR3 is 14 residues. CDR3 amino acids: CASSSSPGGETQYF. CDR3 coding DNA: TGTGCCAGCAGTTCCAGCCCTGGGGGAGAGACCCAGTACTTC.

DNA of the CDR3: TGCAGTGCTACTGCAGGGACTATTGACACTGAAGCTTTCTTT. Residues: CSATAGTIDTEAFF. The chain joins TRBV20-1 to TRBJ1-1, with D possibly matching TRBD1 (5 bases). Germline loops: CDR1 DFQATT, CDR2 SNEGSKA (reference sequence). The CDR3 has 14 amino acids. Between the trimmed V and J ends, which lost 4 bases and 3 bases, there was a span of 15 bases.

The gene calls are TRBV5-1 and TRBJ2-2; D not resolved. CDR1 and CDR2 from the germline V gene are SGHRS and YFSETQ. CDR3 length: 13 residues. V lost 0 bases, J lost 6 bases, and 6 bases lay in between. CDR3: CASSLDGAGELFF. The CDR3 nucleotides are TGCGCCAGCAGCTTGGACGGTGCCGGGGAGCTGTTTTTT.

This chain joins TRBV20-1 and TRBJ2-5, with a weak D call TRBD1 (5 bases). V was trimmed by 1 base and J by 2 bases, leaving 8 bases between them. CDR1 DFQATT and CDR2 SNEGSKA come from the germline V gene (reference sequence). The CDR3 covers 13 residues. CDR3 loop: CSARGQYQETQYF. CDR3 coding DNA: TGCAGTGCTAGAGGACAGTATCAAGAGACCCAGTACTTC.

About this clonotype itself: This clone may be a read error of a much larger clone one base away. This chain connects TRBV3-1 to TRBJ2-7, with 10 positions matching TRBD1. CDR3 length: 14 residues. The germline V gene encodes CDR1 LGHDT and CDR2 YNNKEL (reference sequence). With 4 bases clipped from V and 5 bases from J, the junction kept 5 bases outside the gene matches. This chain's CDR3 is CASSPGTGVHEQYF. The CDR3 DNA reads TGTGCCAGCAGCCCCGGGACAGGGGTCCACGAGCAGTACTTC.

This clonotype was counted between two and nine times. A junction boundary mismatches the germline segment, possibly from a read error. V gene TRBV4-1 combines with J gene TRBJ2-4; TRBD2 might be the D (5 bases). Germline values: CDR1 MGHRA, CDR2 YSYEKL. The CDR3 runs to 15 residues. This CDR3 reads CASSPGLWSKNIQYF. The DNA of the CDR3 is TGCGCCAGCAGCCCCGGACTGTGGTCCAAGAACATTCAGTACTTC.

CDR3 amino acids: CASSLATPRGSETQYF. The CDR3 DNA reads as TGTGCCAGCAGCTTAGCAACCCCTCGGGGCAGCGAGACCCAGTACTTC. This sequence joins TRBV7-9 and TRBJ2-5, with D perhaps given as TRBD1 or TRBD2 (5 bases each). CDR1 and CDR2 from the germline V gene are SEHNR and FQNEAQ (reference sequence). V lost 0 bases, J lost 5 bases, and 16 bases lay in between. The CDR3 length is 16 residues.

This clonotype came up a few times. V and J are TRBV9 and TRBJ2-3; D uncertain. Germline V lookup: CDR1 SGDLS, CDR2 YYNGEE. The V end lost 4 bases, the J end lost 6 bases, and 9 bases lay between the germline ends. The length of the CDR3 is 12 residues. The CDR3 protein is CASSTARDTQYF. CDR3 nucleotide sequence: TGTGCCAGCAGCACAGCCCGGGATACGCAGTATTTT.

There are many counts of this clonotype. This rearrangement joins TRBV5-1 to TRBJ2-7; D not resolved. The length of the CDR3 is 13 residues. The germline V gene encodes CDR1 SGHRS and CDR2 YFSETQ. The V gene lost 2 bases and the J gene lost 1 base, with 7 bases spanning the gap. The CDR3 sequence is CASSFSASYEQYF. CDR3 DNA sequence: TGCGCCAGCAGCTTCTCCGCTTCCTACGAGCAGTACTTC. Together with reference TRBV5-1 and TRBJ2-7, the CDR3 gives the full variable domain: KAGVTQTPRYLIKTRGQQVTLSCSPISGHRSVSWYQQTPGQGLQFLFEYFSETQRNKGNFPGRFSGRQFSNSRSEMNVSTLELGDSALYLCASSFSASYEQYFGPGTRLTVT.

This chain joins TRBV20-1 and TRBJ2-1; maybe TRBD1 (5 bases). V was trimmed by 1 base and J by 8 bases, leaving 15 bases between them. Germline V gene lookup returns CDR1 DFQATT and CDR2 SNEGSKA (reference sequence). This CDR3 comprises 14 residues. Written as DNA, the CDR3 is TGCAGTGCTAGAGGTGTTCAGGGTTGGGATGAGCAGTTCTTC. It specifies CSARGVQGWDEQFF.

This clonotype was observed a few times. The CDR3 DNA reads TGTGCCAGCAGCCGCGAAAGGGGGACTAACTATGGCTACACCTTC. This translates into CASSRERGTNYGYTF. The J gene is TRBJ1-2, the V gene TRBV7-2; TRBD1 is a possible D gene (6 bases). CDR1 SGHTA and CDR2 FQGNSA come from the germline V gene. The V and J ends lost 5 bases and 0 bases respectively, with 13 bases between them. This CDR3 has 15 residues.

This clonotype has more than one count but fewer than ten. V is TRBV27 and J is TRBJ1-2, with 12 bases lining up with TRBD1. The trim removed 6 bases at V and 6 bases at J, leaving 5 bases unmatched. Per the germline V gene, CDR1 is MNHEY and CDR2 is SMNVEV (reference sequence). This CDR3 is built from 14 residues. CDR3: CASRRGTGGDGYTF. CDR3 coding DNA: TGTGCCAGCAGGCGCGGGACAGGGGGCGATGGCTACACCTTC.

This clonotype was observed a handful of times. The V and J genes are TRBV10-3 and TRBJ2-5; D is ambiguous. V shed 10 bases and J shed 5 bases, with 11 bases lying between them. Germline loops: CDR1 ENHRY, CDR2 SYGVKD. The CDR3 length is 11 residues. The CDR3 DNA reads TGTGCCACCGGGCCCAGGGAGACCCAGTACTTC. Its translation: CATGPRETQYF.

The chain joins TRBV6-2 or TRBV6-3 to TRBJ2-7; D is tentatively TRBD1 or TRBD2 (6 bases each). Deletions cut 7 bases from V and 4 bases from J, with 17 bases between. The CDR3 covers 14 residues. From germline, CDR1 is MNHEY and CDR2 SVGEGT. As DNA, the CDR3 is TGTGCCAGCAACCGACCGGGGGACATTTACGAGCAGTACTTC. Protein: CASNRPGDIYEQYF.

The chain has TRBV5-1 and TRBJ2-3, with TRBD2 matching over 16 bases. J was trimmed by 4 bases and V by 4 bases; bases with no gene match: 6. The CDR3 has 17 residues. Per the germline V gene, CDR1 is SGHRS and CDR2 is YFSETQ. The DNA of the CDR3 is TGCGCCAGCAGCCCGGGACTAGCGGGGGGGCGGTCAGATACGCAGTATTTT. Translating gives CASSPGLAGGRSDTQYF.

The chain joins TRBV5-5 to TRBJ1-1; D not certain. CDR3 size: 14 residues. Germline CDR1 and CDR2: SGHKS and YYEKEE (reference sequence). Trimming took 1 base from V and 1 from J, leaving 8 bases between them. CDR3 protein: CASSLLAQNTEAFF. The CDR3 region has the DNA TGTGCCAGCAGCTTGCTCGCACAGAACACTGAAGCTTTCTTT.

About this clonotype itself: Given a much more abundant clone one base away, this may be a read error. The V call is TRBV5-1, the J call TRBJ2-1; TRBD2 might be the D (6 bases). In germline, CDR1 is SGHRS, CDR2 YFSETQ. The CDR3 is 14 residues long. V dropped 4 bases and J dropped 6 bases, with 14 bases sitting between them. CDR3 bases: TGCGCCAGCAGCGAAGGAGGGGATGGCAATGAGCAGTTCTTC. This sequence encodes CASSEGGDGNEQFF.